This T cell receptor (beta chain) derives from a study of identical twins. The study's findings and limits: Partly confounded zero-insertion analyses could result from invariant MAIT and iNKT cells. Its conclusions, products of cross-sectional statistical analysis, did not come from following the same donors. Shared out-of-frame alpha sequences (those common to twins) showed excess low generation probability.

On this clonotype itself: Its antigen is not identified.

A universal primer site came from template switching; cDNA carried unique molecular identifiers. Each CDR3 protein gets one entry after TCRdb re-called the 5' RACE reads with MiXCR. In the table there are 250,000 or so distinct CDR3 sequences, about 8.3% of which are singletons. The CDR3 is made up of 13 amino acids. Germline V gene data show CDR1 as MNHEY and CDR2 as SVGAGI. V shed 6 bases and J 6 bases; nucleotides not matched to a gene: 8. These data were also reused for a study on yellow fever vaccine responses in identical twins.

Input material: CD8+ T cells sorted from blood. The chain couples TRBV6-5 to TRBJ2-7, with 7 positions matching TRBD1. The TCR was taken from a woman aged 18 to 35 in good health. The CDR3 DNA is TGTGCCAGCAGCTACGGACAGGCCACCGAGCAGTACTTC. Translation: CASSYGQATEQYF.